The entry that follows covers one T cell receptor (beta chain) sequence. This sample stems from a study of blood T cell repertoires in COVID-19. Whole-study context: Sources were T cells, B-cell-depleted T cells, or PBMCs; the material itself was cDNA or gDNA.

All enrollees were roughly 18 to 89 years old and from around 25 US areas. Before being deemed recovered, Cohort 3 donors had two negative PCRs, clearance, or symptom resolution. With V trimmed by 1 base and J by 6 bases, 2 bases remained unmatched. There are 13 residues in the CDR3. The germline gives CDR1 LNHNV, CDR2 YYDKDF (reference sequence). The table came from immunoSEQ multiplex PCR; TCRdb's copy has only in-frame clones and leaves some out. The sample contains 200,000 to 250,000 clones, roughly 85% of which appear only once. Source material: PBMCs or T cells enriched from blood (not recorded which). The J gene is TRBJ2-7, the V gene TRBV15, with TRBD1 identical over 8 bases. The sequence was collected from a man younger than 40 who had recovered from COVID-19. CDR3 DNA sequence: TGTGCCACCAGCAGAGGGACAGGGCCCGAGCAGTACTTC. Its protein product is CATSRGTGPEQYF.